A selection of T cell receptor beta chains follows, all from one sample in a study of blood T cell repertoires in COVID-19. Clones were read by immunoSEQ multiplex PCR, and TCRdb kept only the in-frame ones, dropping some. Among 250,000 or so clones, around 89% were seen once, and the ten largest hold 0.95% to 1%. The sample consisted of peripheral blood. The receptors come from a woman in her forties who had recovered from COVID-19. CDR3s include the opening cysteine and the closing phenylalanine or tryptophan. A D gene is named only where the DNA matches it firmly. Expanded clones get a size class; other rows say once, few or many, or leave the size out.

CASSWTGGAYEQYF	TGTGCCAGCAGCTGGACAGGGGGCGCCTACGAGCAGTACTTC	NA	TRBJ2-7	TRBV5-4	TRBD1
CASSYAPLVRMNTEAFF	TGTGCCAGCAGTTACGCGCCCCTCGTCCGCATGAACACTGAAGCTTTCTTT	NA	TRBJ1-1	TRBV6-2/TRBV6-3	NA
CASSLAEKAAGGYTF	TGTGCCAGCAGCTTGGCCGAAAAAGCAGCGGGAGGCTACACCTTC	NA	TRBJ1-2	TRBV5-4	NA
CASRDPQGWEKLFF	TGTGCCAGCAGGGACCCACAGGGGTGGGAAAAACTGTTTTTT	NA	TRBJ1-4	TRBV2	TRBD1
CASSAGRENTEAFF	TGTGCCAGCTCCGCCGGGCGGGAAAACACTGAAGCTTTCTTT	NA	TRBJ1-1	TRBV7-2	NA
CASSSGEGTEAFF	TGTGCCAGCAGTTCTGGGGAGGGCACTGAAGCTTTCTTT	few	TRBJ1-1	TRBV12-3/TRBV12-4	NA
CASSPGGGTYNSPLHF	TGTGCCAGCAGCCCCGGCGGGGGAACCTATAATTCACCCCTCCACTTT	NA	TRBJ1-6	TRBV14	NA
CSVVPASGSSYNEQFF	TGCAGCGTTGTACCGGCTAGCGGGAGCTCCTACAATGAGCAGTTCTTC	NA	TRBJ2-1	TRBV29-1	TRBD2
CASSPLGQGASNQPQHF	TGTGCCAGCTCACCACTGGGACAGGGGGCGAGCAATCAGCCCCAGCATTTT	NA	TRBJ1-5	TRBV18	TRBD1
CASSHGDRCGTEAFF	TGTGCCAGCAGCCACGGGGACAGGTGCGGCACTGAAGCTTTCTTT	NA	TRBJ1-1	TRBV7-4	TRBD1
CASSPGRQGSYGYTF	TGTGCCAGCAGCCCGGGCCGGCAGGGTTCGTATGGCTACACCTTC	NA	TRBJ1-2	TRBV7-6	NA
CASRGSGTYEQYF	TGTGCCAGCAGAGGGTCGGGGACCTACGAGCAGTACTTC	once	TRBJ2-7	TRBV7-2	NA
CASSRSRASYNEQFF	TGTGCCAGCAGCCGATCCCGAGCCTCCTACAATGAGCAGTTCTTC	NA	TRBJ2-1	TRBV7-9	NA
CASSSDGGGYGYTF	TGTGCCAGCAGCTCTGACGGGGGTGGCTATGGCTACACCTTC	once	TRBJ1-2	TRBV7-9	NA
CASSQETGAGANVLTF	TGTGCCAGCAGCCAAGAGACAGGGGCTGGGGCCAACGTCCTGACTTTC	NA	TRBJ2-6	TRBV4-2	TRBD1
CATSGGGTGNQPQHF	TGTGCCACCAGCGGGGGGGGAACGGGCAATCAGCCCCAGCATTTT	NA	TRBJ1-5	TRBV24-1	NA
CASSRRVGRGGNEQFF	TGCGCCAGCAGCCGCCGCGTTGGGAGGGGAGGGAATGAGCAGTTCTTC	once	TRBJ2-1	TRBV5-1	TRBD2
CATRGQYNEKLFF	TGTGCCACCAGGGGACAGTATAATGAAAAACTGTTTTTT	NA	TRBJ1-4	TRBV19	TRBD1
CAWSVGQGAQETQYF	TGTGCCTGGAGTGTTGGCCAAGGGGCCCAAGAGACCCAGTACTTC	NA	TRBJ2-5	TRBV30	NA
CASSPGQGAPETQYF	TGTGCCAGCAGCCCCGGGCAGGGGGCGCCTGAGACCCAGTACTTC	NA	TRBJ2-5	TRBV14	TRBD1
CAWSVLLTGTGGRGGNQPQHF	TGTGCCTGGAGTGTTCTTCTAACGGGGACAGGGGGCCGTGGGGGCAATCAGCCCCAGCATTTT	NA	TRBJ1-5	TRBV30	TRBD1
CATTPRGAFRTDTQYF	TGTGCCACCACCCCCCGGGGAGCGTTCCGGACAGATACGCAGTATTTT	NA	TRBJ2-3	TRBV19	NA
CASSLLGQGATEAFF	TGTGCCAGCAGCTTATTGGGACAGGGTGCGACTGAAGCTTTCTTT	NA	TRBJ1-1	TRBV7-2	TRBD1
CASSSGGSNQPQHF	TGTGCCAGCAGCTCCGGGGGTAGCAATCAGCCCCAGCATTTT	NA	TRBJ1-5	TRBV7-9	NA
CASSVAGGRYNEQFF	TGTGCCAGCAGCGTGGCGGGAGGCCGCTACAATGAGCAGTTCTTC	NA	TRBJ2-1	TRBV25-1	TRBD2
CASLKDSSYNEQFF	TGTGCCAGCCTTAAGGACAGCTCCTACAATGAGCAGTTCTTC	NA	TRBJ2-1	TRBV25-1	NA
CAWSVRGTGRFGELFF	TGTGCCTGGAGTGTACGGGGGACAGGGCGTTTCGGGGAGCTGTTTTTT	NA	TRBJ2-2	TRBV30	TRBD1
CASSADRRFSGNTIYF	TGTGCCAGCAGTGCAGACAGGCGATTCTCTGGAAACACCATATATTTT	NA	TRBJ1-3	TRBV28	NA
CASSPTDRNYEQYF	TGTGCCAGCAGCCCCACCGACAGAAACTACGAGCAGTACTTC	NA	TRBJ2-7	TRBV7-2	NA
CASTPGHQNTEAFF	TGTGCCAGCACCCCAGGGCATCAGAACACTGAAGCTTTCTTT	NA	TRBJ1-1	TRBV11-2	NA
CASRPRTGAAYGYTF	TGTGCCAGCAGACCCCGGACAGGAGCCGCCTATGGCTACACCTTC	NA	TRBJ1-2	TRBV25-1	TRBD1
CASSDQLAGGVEQFF	TGTGCCAGCAGCGACCAACTAGCGGGAGGGGTTGAGCAGTTCTTC	NA	TRBJ2-1	TRBV2	TRBD2
CASSLGVPGQGVRNTEAFF	TGTGCCAGCAGCTTAGGGGTCCCGGGACAGGGGGTCCGGAACACTGAAGCTTTCTTT	NA	TRBJ1-1	TRBV7-8	TRBD1
CASSLVGLGEQYF	TGTGCCAGCAGCTTGGTGGGGCTGGGCGAGCAGTACTTC	NA	TRBJ2-7	TRBV5-6	NA
CASSDSSGSAGEQFF	TGTGCCAGCTCAGACTCTAGCGGGAGTGCCGGGGAGCAGTTCTTC	NA	TRBJ2-1	TRBV18	TRBD2
CASGKRDSYNEQFF	TGCGCCAGCGGGAAGCGGGACTCCTACAATGAGCAGTTCTTC	NA	TRBJ2-1	TRBV5-1	TRBD2
CASSYSRSSPLHF	TGTGCCAGCAGTTACTCGCGATCCTCACCCCTCCACTTT	NA	TRBJ1-6	TRBV6-5	NA
CASSGPTKYNEQFF	TGCGCCAGCTCTGGCCCGACTAAATACAATGAGCAGTTCTTC	NA	TRBJ2-1	TRBV5-1	NA
CASSPPGPPLTQYF	TGTGCCAGCAGCCCCCCGGGTCCCCCCCTAACCCAGTACTTC	NA	TRBJ2-5	TRBV11-2	NA
CASSEAPLPYNEQFF	TGTGCCAGCAGTGAGGCTCCCCTGCCTTACAATGAGCAGTTCTTC	once	TRBJ2-1	TRBV6-1	NA
CASSARTGPSALHF	TGTGCCAGCAGCGCGCGGACAGGGCCCTCGGCCCTCCACTTT	NA	TRBJ1-6	TRBV7-2	TRBD1
CAWGGQGALTNEKLFF	TGTGCCTGGGGCGGGCAGGGGGCGCTTACTAATGAAAAACTGTTTTTT	NA	TRBJ1-4	TRBV30	TRBD1
CASSPGQGYGEQYF	TGCGCCAGCAGCCCGGGACAGGGCTACGGGGAGCAGTACTTC	NA	TRBJ2-7	TRBV5-1	TRBD1
CASSPSGTSGRNEQFF	TGTGCCAGCAGCCCCTCCGGGACTAGCGGAAGGAATGAGCAGTTCTTC	once	TRBJ2-1	TRBV5-8	TRBD2
CASSQEGLAGGRTDTQYF	TGTGCCAGCAGCCAAGAGGGACTAGCGGGAGGGCGAACAGATACGCAGTATTTT	NA	TRBJ2-3	TRBV3-1/TRBV3-2	TRBD2
CASRARQGANTEAFF	TGCGCCAGCAGGGCTAGACAGGGGGCGAACACTGAAGCTTTCTTT	NA	TRBJ1-1	TRBV10-1	TRBD1
CASSTTSGSGEQFF	TGTGCTAGCAGCACGACTAGCGGGAGTGGGGAGCAGTTCTTC	NA	TRBJ2-1	TRBV7-7	TRBD2
CASSWPSGIYNEQFF	TGTGCCAGCAGTTGGCCTAGCGGCATCTACAATGAGCAGTTCTTC	few	TRBJ2-1	TRBV28	TRBD2
CASSTGQGYTEAFF	TGTGCCAGCAGCACAGGACAGGGTTACACTGAAGCTTTCTTT	NA	TRBJ1-1	TRBV11-3	TRBD1
CASGQTGELFF	TGTGCCAGCGGACAGACTGGGGAGCTGTTTTTT	NA	TRBJ2-2	TRBV6-5	NA
CASSQGTSGEKLFF	TGCGCCAGCAGCCAAGGGACATCAGGGGAAAAACTGTTTTTT	NA	TRBJ1-4	TRBV4-3	NA
CASSSRTGGDQPQHF	TGTGCCAGCAGCTCCCGGACAGGGGGCGATCAGCCCCAGCATTTT	NA	TRBJ1-5	TRBV7-2	TRBD1
CASSDPGAAYNSPLHF	TGTGCCAGCAGTGACCCAGGGGCAGCCTATAATTCACCCCTCCACTTT	NA	TRBJ1-6	TRBV25-1	NA
CASSFAMPNTNYGYTF	TGTGCCAGCAGCTTCGCTATGCCCAATACTAACTATGGCTACACCTTC	NA	TRBJ1-2	TRBV5-4	NA